Listed below are T cell receptor beta chains from one sample, sequenced in a study of CD8 T cells in ankylosing spondylitis. TCRdb re-called the 5' RACE reads with MiXCR, one entry per CDR3 protein. The repertoire holds 250,000 to 350,000 distinct CDR3 sequences, with around 7.6% as singletons. Sequencing input: blood, either unsorted or a sorted T cell fraction (not recorded which). The receptors derive from a male donor with ankylosing spondylitis. CDR3s include the opening cysteine and the closing phenylalanine or tryptophan. The D gene is left open where the match is weak. For some rows the clone size is stated as once, few or many, or as a class when expanded; others skip it.

clone size,V gene,D gene,J gene,CDR3 protein,CDR3 DNA
few,TRBV20-1,TRBD2,TRBJ2-1,CSAPDLTSGYNEQFF,TGCAGTGCCCCTGATTTGACTAGCGGGTACAATGAGCAGTTCTTC
-,TRBV6-5,-,TRBJ1-2,CASSYLQGREYAYTF,TGTGCCAGCAGTTACTTACAGGGAAGGGAGTATGCCTACACCTTC
few,TRBV29-1,-,TRBJ2-3,CSVVGTDTQYF,TGCAGCGTTGTTGGCACAGATACGCAGTATTTT
-,TRBV20-1,-,TRBJ1-5,CSATSRGAEQPQHF,TGCAGTGCTACCTCAAGGGGGGCGGAACAGCCCCAGCATTTT
few,TRBV18,-,TRBJ2-1,CASSARVRGGNEQFF,TGTGCCAGCTCAGCTCGGGTTCGAGGTGGGAATGAGCAGTTCTTC
-,TRBV7-6,-,TRBJ1-2,CASSSNRVGGYTF,TGTGCCAGCAGCTCCAACAGGGTCGGCGGCTACACCTTC
-,TRBV11-2,TRBD2,TRBJ2-1,CASSLRDYPGMVGNEQFF,TGTGCCAGCAGTCTTCGGGACTACCCCGGGATGGTTGGCAATGAGCAGTTCTTC
many,TRBV25-1,-,TRBJ2-7,CASTKTFPYEQYF,TGTGCCAGCACCAAGACATTTCCCTACGAGCAGTACTTC
-,TRBV12-3/TRBV12-4,-,TRBJ1-2,CASSLDRELWGYTF,TGTGCCAGCAGTTTAGACAGGGAGCTATGGGGCTACACCTTC
-,TRBV7-8,-,TRBJ2-2,CASSSGTTTVELFF,TGTGCCAGCAGCTCCGGGACGACCACCGTGGAGCTGTTTTTT
few,TRBV28,-,TRBJ2-1,CASSLVTEDNEQFF,TGTGCCAGCAGTCTTGTGACAGAAGACAATGAGCAGTTCTTC
few,TRBV12-3/TRBV12-4,-,TRBJ2-1,CASSPTGPGLNEQFF,TGTGCCAGCAGTCCGACAGGCCCCGGGCTCAATGAGCAGTTCTTC
few,TRBV12-3/TRBV12-4,TRBD1,TRBJ1-3,CASSKEGAVGSGNTIYF,TGTGCCAGCTCGAAGGAGGGGGCCGTAGGCTCTGGAAACACCATATATTTT
-,TRBV20-1,TRBD2,TRBJ2-3,CSAMPPLAGKDTQYF,TGCAGTGCTATGCCACCACTAGCGGGGAAGGATACGCAGTATTTT
-,TRBV29-1,-,TRBJ2-6,CSVEGVSGAGVGANVLTF,TGCAGCGTTGAAGGGGTCTCCGGGGCAGGGGTCGGGGCCAACGTCCTGACTTTC
few,TRBV2,TRBD2,TRBJ2-1,CASSVSGSYNEQFF,TGTGCCAGCAGTGTTAGCGGGTCCTACAATGAGCAGTTCTTC
-,TRBV10-3,-,TRBJ2-2,CAISESKDGNTGELFF,TGTGCCATCAGTGAGTCGAAGGACGGAAACACCGGGGAGCTGTTTTTT
-,TRBV5-4,-,TRBJ2-3,CASSSPGLPTDTQYF,TGTGCCAGCAGCTCACCGGGACTCCCCACAGATACGCAGTATTTT
-,TRBV24-1,TRBD2,TRBJ2-1,CATSGLAGEYNEQFF,TGTGCCACCAGTGGACTAGCGGGAGAGTACAATGAGCAGTTCTTC
-,TRBV5-6,TRBD2,TRBJ2-1,CASSPTSGTSGSLQGYNEQFF,TGTGCCAGCAGCCCTACGAGCGGGACTAGCGGGAGTCTCCAGGGTTACAATGAGCAGTTCTTC
many,TRBV5-1,TRBD2,TRBJ2-1,CASSTLAGDYNEQFF,TGCGCCAGCAGCACTTTAGCGGGAGACTACAATGAGCAGTTCTTC
many,TRBV29-1,-,TRBJ1-2,CSVPKGGSGYTF,TGCAGCGTTCCAAAGGGGGGCAGCGGCTACACCTTC
few,TRBV9,-,TRBJ1-1,CASSVAGAGNTEAFF,TGTGCCAGCAGCGTAGCGGGGGCAGGGAACACTGAAGCTTTCTTT
many,TRBV3-1,TRBD2,TRBJ2-7,CASSQAWTSYEQYF,TGTGCCAGCAGCCAGGCGTGGACTAGCTACGAGCAGTACTTC
few,TRBV19,-,TRBJ2-5,CASSILGSQETQYF,TGTGCCAGTAGTATCTTGGGCAGCCAAGAGACCCAGTACTTC
few,TRBV7-6,TRBD2,TRBJ2-1,CASSPRASGSVEQFF,TGTGCCAGCAGCCCCAGGGCTAGCGGGAGTGTTGAGCAGTTCTTC
-,TRBV6-5,-,TRBJ2-7,CASRPGSGEQYF,TGTGCCAGCAGACCGGGCAGCGGCGAGCAGTACTTC
-,TRBV7-2,TRBD1,TRBJ2-1,CASSLDPGGNNEQFF,TGTGCCAGCAGCTTAGACCCAGGGGGCAATAATGAGCAGTTCTTC
few,TRBV20-1,-,TRBJ1-4,CSASLVEAGKLFF,TGCAGTGCTAGCCTCGTTGAGGCGGGAAAACTGTTTTTT
-,TRBV20-1,-,TRBJ1-1,CSARTFGTEAFF,TGCAGTGCTAGGACATTCGGGACTGAAGCTTTCTTT
-,TRBV27,TRBD2,TRBJ2-7,CASSLTPRSGSSNSYEQYF,TGTGCCAGCAGTTTGACCCCTCGGAGCGGGAGTTCTAATTCCTACGAGCAGTACTTC
-,TRBV5-5,-,TRBJ2-5,CASSYRDLWETQYF,TGTGCCAGCAGCTACAGGGACCTATGGGAGACCCAGTACTTC
-,TRBV25-1,-,TRBJ1-2,CASSDGVYGYTF,TGTGCCAGCAGTGACGGCGTCTATGGCTACACCTTC
few,TRBV20-1,TRBD2,TRBJ2-4,CSASPTSGRYIQYF,TGCAGTGCTTCTCCTACTAGCGGGAGGTACATTCAGTACTTC
many,TRBV28,-,TRBJ1-1,CASSFPGGNTEAFF,TGTGCCAGCAGTTTTCCGGGGGGGAACACTGAAGCTTTCTTT
many,TRBV5-1,-,TRBJ2-7,CASSWQESYEQYF,TGCGCCAGCAGCTGGCAGGAGTCCTACGAGCAGTACTTC
-,TRBV12-3/TRBV12-4,-,TRBJ1-2,CASSFRSTNYGYTF,TGTGCCAGCAGTTTTAGGAGTACAAACTATGGCTACACCTTC
-,TRBV4-1,TRBD2,TRBJ2-1,CASSQSPAGRAYNEQFF,TGCGCCAGCAGCCAATCCCCCGCCGGGAGGGCATACAATGAGCAGTTCTTC
few,TRBV12-5,-,TRBJ2-3,CASGLGHTDTQYF,TGTGCTAGTGGTTTGGGGCACACAGATACGCAGTATTTT
few,TRBV27,TRBD2,TRBJ2-3,CASSLAGAKDTQYF,TGTGCCAGCTCACTAGCGGGCGCAAAAGATACGCAGTATTTT
-,TRBV6-1,TRBD1,TRBJ1-1,CASSGNRGRRAFF,TGTGCCAGCAGTGGCAACAGGGGGCGCAGAGCTTTCTTT
-,TRBV5-1,TRBD1,TRBJ1-1,CASSPSPGQPNTEAFF,TGCGCCAGCAGCCCCAGTCCGGGACAGCCGAACACTGAAGCTTTCTTT
many,TRBV20-1,-,TRBJ1-4,CSARDGPSNEKLFF,TGCAGTGCTAGAGATGGGCCGTCTAATGAAAAACTGTTTTTT
few,TRBV15,-,TRBJ2-1,CATSRSLASYNEQFF,TGTGCCACCAGCAGAAGTCTAGCGTCCTACAATGAGCAGTTCTTC
-,TRBV7-2,-,TRBJ2-2,CASSLDGGTGELFF,TGTGCCAGCAGCTTAGACGGCGGCACCGGGGAGCTGTTTTTT
few,TRBV4-2,TRBD1,TRBJ2-5,CASSQVVDRGETQYF,TGTGCCAGCAGCCAAGTCGTCGACAGGGGAGAGACCCAGTACTTC
-,TRBV7-8,TRBD2,TRBJ2-1,CASSLVGTSGSGEFF,TGTGCCAGCAGCTTAGTTGGGACTAGCGGGAGTGGGGAGTTCTTC
few,TRBV7-9,-,TRBJ2-5,CASSFGFLTQETQYF,TGTGCCAGCAGCTTTGGTTTCCTGACTCAAGAGACCCAGTACTTC
few,TRBV5-6,-,TRBJ2-1,CASSYGRGQLHNEQFF,TGTGCCAGCAGCTACGGACGGGGGCAATTGCACAATGAGCAGTTCTTC